This T cell receptor (beta chain) is drawn from a study of cytomegalovirus exposure and HLA in healthy donors. Regarding the study as a whole: Associated with cytomegalovirus, according to the listing, were around 160 TCR beta chains.

Germline V gives CDR1 SGHDT, CDR2 YYEEEE. The junction had 4 bases not matched to a gene; V was cut back by 3 bases and J by 8 bases. The CDR3 contains 14 residues. The PCR employed 60 Vbeta primers together with 13 Jbeta primers. Data came from immunoSEQ multiplex PCR; TCRdb stores just in-frame clones and leaves some out. The sample carries 120,000 or so clones, around 80% recorded once. Comment on this clone: Its specificity is not known.

Likely unrecorded immune exposures existed in these nominally healthy donors. The sample comprised PBMCs. The chain combines TRBV5-6 with TRBJ1-4, with 10 bases identical to TRBD1. This receptor was taken from a female donor in good health and CMV-seronegative. CDR3 region: CASSSGTGEEKLFF. The DNA of the CDR3 is TGTGCCAGCAGCTCCGGGACAGGGGAGGAAAAACTGTTTTTT.